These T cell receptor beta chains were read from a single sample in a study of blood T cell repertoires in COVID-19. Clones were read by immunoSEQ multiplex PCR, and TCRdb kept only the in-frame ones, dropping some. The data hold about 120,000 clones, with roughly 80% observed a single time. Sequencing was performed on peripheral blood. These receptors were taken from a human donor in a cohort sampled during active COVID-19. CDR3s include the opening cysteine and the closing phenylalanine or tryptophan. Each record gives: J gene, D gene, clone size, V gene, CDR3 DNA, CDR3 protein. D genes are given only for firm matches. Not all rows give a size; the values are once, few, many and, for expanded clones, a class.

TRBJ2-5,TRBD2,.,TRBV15,TGTGCCACCAGCAGAGATACTACCCTGGGACTAGAGGGCGGCCGGGAGACCCAGTACTTC,CATSRDTTLGLEGGRETQYF
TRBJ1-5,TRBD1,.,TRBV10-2,TGCGCCAGCAGGAGAGGACCACAGGGGTATACTCAGCCCCAGCATTTT,CASRRGPQGYTQPQHF
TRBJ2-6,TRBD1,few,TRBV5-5,TGTGCCAGCAGCCCGAGACAGGGGGAGAGTGGGGCCAACGTCCTGACTTTC,CASSPRQGESGANVLTF
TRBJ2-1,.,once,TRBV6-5,TGTGCCAGCAGTCGACAGAGCTCCTACAATGAGCAGTTCTTC,CASSRQSSYNEQFF
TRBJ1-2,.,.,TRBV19,TGTGCCAGTAGTGTACACAGTGGTTCTAACTATGGCTACACCTTC,CASSVHSGSNYGYTF
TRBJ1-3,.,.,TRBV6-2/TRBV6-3,TGTGCCAGCAGTTCGAACATCATAGACACCAGAAACACCATATATTTT,CASSSNIIDTRNTIYF
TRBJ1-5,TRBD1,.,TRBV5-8,TGTGCCAGCAGCCGGGGACAGGGATGGAGCAATCAGCCCCAGCATTTT,CASSRGQGWSNQPQHF
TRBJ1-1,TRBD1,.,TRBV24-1,TGTGCCACCAGTGATGGGGACAGGGGGCAAGCTTTCTTT,CATSDGDRGQAFF
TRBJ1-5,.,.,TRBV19,TGTGCCAGTCGACCACAAGAATGGGGGGAGCTCCATCAGCCCCAGCATTTT,CASRPQEWGELHQPQHF
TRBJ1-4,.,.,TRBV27,TGTGCCAGCAGTTTATCCAGGGTAGATGAAAAACTGTTTTTT,CASSLSRVDEKLFF
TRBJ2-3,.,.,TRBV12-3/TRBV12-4,TGTGCCAGCAGATCAGGGCTTGGAGATACGCAGTATTTT,CASRSGLGDTQYF
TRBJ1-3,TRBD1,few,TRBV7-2,TGTGCCAGCAGCTTAGCGACAGGGCTCTCTGGAAACACCATATATTTT,CASSLATGLSGNTIYF
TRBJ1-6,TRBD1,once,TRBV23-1,TGCGCCAGCAGTCAAGAATCCCCTCAGGACAGGACTACTAATTCACCCCTCCACTTT,CASSQESPQDRTTNSPLHF
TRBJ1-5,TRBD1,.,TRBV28,TGTGCCAGCAGTTTACACGGGACAGGGAGAAATCAGCCCCAGCATTTT,CASSLHGTGRNQPQHF
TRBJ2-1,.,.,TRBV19,TGTGCCAGTAGTATTTTAGGAGCGGGCCGCTCCTACAATGAGCAGTTCTTC,CASSILGAGRSYNEQFF
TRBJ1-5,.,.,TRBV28,TGTGCCAGCAGCCCATCACGGGGGGTACAGCCCCAGCATTTT,CASSPSRGVQPQHF
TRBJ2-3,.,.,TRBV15,TGTGCCACCAGCAGAGGAGTTCGGGACACGACCCCCTATTTT,CATSRGVRDTTPYF
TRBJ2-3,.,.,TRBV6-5,TGTGCCAGCAGCTTAACTAGTCAGGGCACAGATACGCAGTATTTT,CASSLTSQGTDTQYF
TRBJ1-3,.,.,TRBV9,TGTGCCAGCAGCGTAGAATTTCGTACGGGAGGAAACACCATATATTTT,CASSVEFRTGGNTIYF
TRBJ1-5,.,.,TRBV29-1,TGCAGCGCTTCCTGGAGGGGTCAGCCCCAGCATTTT,CSASWRGQPQHF
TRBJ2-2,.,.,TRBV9,TGTGCCAGCAGCGTACAAGCGGAGTTCGCGAACACCGGGGAGCTGTTTTTT,CASSVQAEFANTGELFF
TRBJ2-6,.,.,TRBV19,TGTGCCAGTAGTCCTTATCTCTCTGGGGCCAACGTCCTGACTTTC,CASSPYLSGANVLTF
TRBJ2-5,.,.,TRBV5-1,TGCGCCAGCAGCTTGGGTTCCCATGGCCGAGCGGAGACCCAGTACTTC,CASSLGSHGRAETQYF
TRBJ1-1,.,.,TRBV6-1,TGTGCCAGCAGTGAAGGTGAGTCCCTCGGGAGGTACACTGAAGCTTTCTTT,CASSEGESLGRYTEAFF
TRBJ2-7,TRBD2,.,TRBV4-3,TGCGCCAGCAGCCAAGATCGAGCTGCAGGACTAGCGGGAGATAGGACACGCTACGAGCAGTACTTC,CASSQDRAAGLAGDRTRYEQYF
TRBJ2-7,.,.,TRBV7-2,TGTGCCAGCAGCTCCCACCAGGGTTACGAGCAGTACTTC,CASSSHQGYEQYF
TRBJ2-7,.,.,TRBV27,TGTGCCAGCAGAAGAAACAGGGCTGGGTCCTACGAGCAGTACTTC,CASRRNRAGSYEQYF
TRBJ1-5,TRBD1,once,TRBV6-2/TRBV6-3,TGTGCCAGCAGTTCCGGGACAGGGGGCAATCAGCCCCAGCATTTT,CASSSGTGGNQPQHF
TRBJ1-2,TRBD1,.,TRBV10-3,TGTGCCATCAGTGACCCTGGACAGGGACGGGATGGCTACACCTTC,CAISDPGQGRDGYTF
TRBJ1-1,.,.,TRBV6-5,TGTGCCAGCAGTAAGAGGACAGAGGGCGGGTTAGCTTTCTTT,CASSKRTEGGLAFF
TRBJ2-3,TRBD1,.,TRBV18,TGTGCCAGTAACAGGGGGCGAGGGGGCACAGATACGCAGTATTTT,CASNRGRGGTDTQYF
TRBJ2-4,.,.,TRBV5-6,TGTGCCAGCACCCCGGTGGGGGCCAACATTCAGTACTTC,CASTPVGANIQYF
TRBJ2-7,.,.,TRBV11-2,TGTGCCAGCAGCCATACAGGGGAGGTGTACGAGCAGTACTTC,CASSHTGEVYEQYF
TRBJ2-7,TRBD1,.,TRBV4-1,TGCGCCAGCAGCCAACCCAACAGGGGCCAAGCGAACTACGAGCAGTACTTC,CASSQPNRGQANYEQYF
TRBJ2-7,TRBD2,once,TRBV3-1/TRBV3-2,TGTGCCAGCAGTCTAGCGGGGGGTTCCTACGAGCAGTACTTC,CASSLAGGSYEQYF
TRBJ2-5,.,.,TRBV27,TGTGCCAGCAGACCGGGGACCCAGTACTTC,CASRPGTQYF
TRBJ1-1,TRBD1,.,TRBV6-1,TGTGCCAGCAGTGAAGCGCACGGGACAGTGAACACTGAAGCTTTCTTT,CASSEAHGTVNTEAFF
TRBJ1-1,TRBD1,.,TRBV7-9,TGTGCCAGCAGGTCTACAGGGGTGGGCACTGAAGCTTTCTTT,CASRSTGVGTEAFF
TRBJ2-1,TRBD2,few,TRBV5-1,TGCGCCAGCAGAAATGGACTAGCGGGAAAAAGCTCCTACAATGAGCAGTTCTTC,CASRNGLAGKSSYNEQFF
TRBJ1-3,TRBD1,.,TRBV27,TGTGCCAGCAGTTTGAGCAGGGGGCCTGGAAACACCATATATTTT,CASSLSRGPGNTIYF
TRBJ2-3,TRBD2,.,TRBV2,TGTGCCAGCAGGAAACTAGCGGGAGGGACCGATACGCAGTATTTT,CASRKLAGGTDTQYF
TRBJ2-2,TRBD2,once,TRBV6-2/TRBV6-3,TGTGCCAGCAGCCCCCTAGCGGGGTGGGTCACCGGGGAGCTGTTTTTT,CASSPLAGWVTGELFF
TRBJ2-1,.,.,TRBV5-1,TGCGCCAGCAGCTTTTGGTCTAGTGGTGGGAGTATCGATGAGCAGTTCTTC,CASSFWSSGGSIDEQFF
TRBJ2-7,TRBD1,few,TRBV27,TGTGCCAGCAGTTTATCGTGGGACAGATCCTACGAGCAGTACTTC,CASSLSWDRSYEQYF